The rows below give T cell receptor beta chains drawn from one sample of a study of technical replicates of blood from a few donors. The repertoire was sequenced with immunoSEQ multiplex PCR; TCRdb's copy has only in-frame clones and lacks some. Seen here are approximately 82,000 clones, around nine tenths observed once, and the top ten hold roughly 0.27%. Sequencing was performed on T cells isolated from PBMCs. Receptors were obtained from a human donor in good health. The conserved cysteine and the conserved F or W are not part of the CDR3 here.

>TRBV28|TRBJ1-2
ASSLMDRHNYGYT
>TRBV5-1|TRBJ2-7
ASRLSTDYEQY
>TRBV5-1|TRBJ2-3
ASSLKTSDSTDTQY
>TRBV16|TRBJ1-6
ASSRDRGLTPLH
>TRBV10-2|TRBJ1-4
ASTGRQGARSEKLF
>TRBV7-6|TRBJ2-1
ASSLETGNEQF
>TRBV28|TRBJ2-2
ASSQAGTGGRTGELF
>TRBV9|TRBJ2-7
ASSVSGGSPYEQY
>TRBV19|TRBJ1-5
ASRQGLNQPQH
>TRBV6-1|TRBJ1-2
ASSGTIKAGVGYGYT
>TRBV11-3|TRBJ2-4
ASSGGQGADIQY
>TRBV6-1|TRBJ1-4
ASSGIGSFLGNGKLF
>TRBV6-5|TRBJ2-7
ASSYRDRVYEQY
>TRBV5-6|TRBJ1-1
ASSWGQGGSRTEAF
>TRBV6-5|TRBJ2-1
ASSGGAWEQF
>TRBV7-8|TRBJ2-5
ASRYRGRETQY
>TRBV27|TRBJ2-1
ASRRDPNRYNEQF
>TRBV7-3|TRBJ2-7
ASRIRGQGLPESTYEQY
>TRBV28|TRBJ2-7
ASSPGQGGTYEQY
>TRBV29-1|TRBJ2-7
SVKTVPLRMGAIYEQY
>TRBV29-1|TRBJ2-3
SADRASTDTQY
>TRBV7-9|TRBJ1-1
ASNQPGQGKAF
>TRBV28|TRBJ1-5
ASTWDSYSNQPQH
>TRBV12-5|TRBJ2-1
ASGLVVSQGAHYNEQF
>TRBV11-3|TRBJ2-7
ASSFSGDEQY
>TRBV7-9|TRBJ2-3
ASSSYGTSGLTDTQY
>TRBV6-5|TRBJ2-7
ASSPLPSGSYEQY
>TRBV10-3|TRBJ1-6
AISDRDRLNSPLH
>TRBV2|TRBJ1-4
ASSRDRGQKLF
>TRBV19|TRBJ1-2
ASIPTGGQGLWGGRANYGYT
>TRBV2|TRBJ1-1
ASRVDRMARIAEAF
>TRBV7-9|TRBJ2-1
ASSSQGGNNEQF
>TRBV4-1|TRBJ2-4
ASSQDPETSVPLAKNIQY
>TRBV6-6|TRBJ2-1
ASSNPTGGYNEQF